This entry lists 9 T cell receptor beta chains sequenced from one sample in a study of T-cell reconstitution after alpha-beta-depleted transplantation in children. The authors prepared the TCRbeta library with unique molecular identifiers. TCRdb used MiXCR to reprocess the PCR reads, holding one entry per CDR3 protein. The table has around 250,000 distinct CDR3 sequences, more than 20% seen once. Sequencing was performed on PBMCs, taken before TCRalphabeta/CD19-depleted stem cell transplant. The receptors derive from a girl aged 2 to 9 with Fanconi anemia, due to receive a stem cell transplant.

The rearrangement links TRBV13 to TRBJ2-3; TRBD1 agrees at 9 bases. Germline V gives CDR1 PRHDT, CDR2 FYEKMQ (reference sequence). The V segment lost 6 bases and the J segment 0 bases; nucleotides outside the gene matches: 10. The CDR3 contains 17 residues. Here the CDR3 reads CASRGTGSSPSTDTQYF. The CDR3 coding sequence is TGTGCCAGCAGGGGGACAGGGTCTAGCCCGAGCACAGATACGCAGTATTTT.

The chain couples TRBV2 to TRBJ2-1; D might be TRBD1 or TRBD2, each matching 5 bases. CDR1 SNHLY and CDR2 FYNNEI come from the germline V gene. Trimming stripped 6 bases from V and 3 bases from J, with 9 bases between. This CDR3 spans 13 amino acids. The CDR3: CASRGTVYNEQFF. In DNA, the CDR3 is TGTGCCAGCAGAGGGACGGTCTACAATGAGCAGTTCTTC.

The sample holds many counts of this clonotype. The chain links TRBV12-3 or TRBV12-4 to TRBJ1-3; D remains ambiguous. There are 15 residues in the CDR3. The germline V and J ends were trimmed by 3 bases and 0 bases, with 9 bases remaining between them. CDR3 protein: CASSLAGNSGNTIYF. For the CDR3, the DNA is TGTGCCAGCAGTTTGGCCGGGAACTCTGGAAACACCATATATTTT.

The J gene is TRBJ2-7, the V gene TRBV6-1; a possible D gene is TRBD2 (6 bases). This CDR3 has 15 residues. Germline V gives CDR1 MNHNS, CDR2 SASEGT. Deletions cut 6 bases from V and 2 bases from J, with 17 bases between. CDR3 loop: CASRGGTRQPYEQYF. CDR3 in DNA: TGTGCCAGCAGGGGCGGGACCCGACAACCCTACGAGCAGTACTTC.

At least ten counts were recorded for this clonotype. The chain employs TRBV29-1 and TRBJ2-7; perhaps D is TRBD1 or TRBD2 (5 bases each). V was pared by 1 base and J by 5 bases, with 18 bases between. CDR1 is SQVTM and CDR2 is ANQGSEA in the germline V gene. This CDR3 has 15 amino acids. Written as DNA, the CDR3 is TGCAGCGTTGAAGGGCAGGGTTGGGAGAGCGACGAGCAGTACTTC. Amino acid sequence: CSVEGQGWESDEQYF.

The rearrangement joins TRBV11-2 to TRBJ2-6; TRBD1 or TRBD2 may be the D gene (5 bases each). With 5 bases removed from V and 1 base from J, the gap between germline ends came to 18 bases. The CDR3 totals 18 residues. Germline lookup yields CDR1 SGHAT and CDR2 FQNNGV. The CDR3 spells CASSLSGTLLSGANVLTF. CDR3 nucleotides: TGTGCCAGCAGCCTATCCGGGACCCTCCTTTCTGGGGCCAACGTCCTGACTTTC.

A remark on this clonotype: It may be a read error: a sequence one base away is much more abundant. As the CDR3 is not closed by the conserved phenylalanine or tryptophan, this likely results from a read error. The chain links TRBV12-3 or TRBV12-4 to TRBJ1-4; 11 nucleotides match TRBD1. This CDR3 has 14 amino acids. V gave up 4 bases and J gave up 8 bases; unmatched junction bases: 3. The DNA for the CDR3 is TGTGCCAGCAGTTGGGACAGGGGGGCAGAAAAACTGTTTTAT. Translating it yields CASSWDRGAEKLFY.

This chain uses TRBV5-1 with TRBJ2-7; 10 nucleotides match TRBD2. The germline gives CDR1 SGHRS, CDR2 YFSETQ. This CDR3 spans 15 amino acids. With 0 bases clipped from V and 4 bases from J, the junction kept 4 bases outside the gene matches. The CDR3 nucleotides read TGCGCCAGCAGCTTGGTTCTAGCGGGGGATTACGAGCAGTACTTC. As protein: CASSLVLAGDYEQYF.

In this sample, this clonotype turned up a few times. This chain connects TRBV28 to TRBJ1-4, with unresolved D. V lost 4 bases, J lost 0 bases, and 12 bases lay in between. Germline loops: CDR1 MDHEN, CDR2 SYDVKM. The CDR3 is made up of 16 amino acids. The CDR3 here is CASSSFRRSTNEKLFF. The CDR3 nucleotides are TGTGCCAGCAGTTCCTTCCGACGGTCAACTAATGAAAAACTGTTTTTT.